This T cell receptor beta chain was captured by sequencing in a study of cytomegalovirus exposure and HLA in healthy donors. Study-wide results and caveats: High sensitivity and specificity were reportedly achieved when the classifier diagnosed cytomegalovirus status. The analysis excluded some indistinguishable V segments, including TRBV6-2 and TRBV6-3.

This CDR3 region has 19 residues. V lost 5 bases, J lost 0 bases, and 12 bases stayed unmatched. CDR1 is SGHTA, CDR2 FQGNSA, per germline. The PCR contained 60 Vbeta and 13 Jbeta primers. Clones were read by immunoSEQ multiplex PCR, and TCRdb kept only the in-frame ones, dropping some. The table lists tens of thousands of clones, roughly 77% of them singletons. Whereas donors were nominally healthy upon sampling, unrecorded immune exposures were probable. On this clone: Its target is not known.

The TCR sequence derives from a man aged 35 to 55 in good health and CMV-seronegative. The chain uses TRBV7-2 and TRBJ2-6, with 8 bases aligning to TRBD1. The source material was PBMCs. Here the CDR3 DNA reads TGTGCCAGCAGCCCGTTATTGCTAGGACAGGGCTCTGGGGCCAACGTCCTGACTTTC. Its protein product is CASSPLLLGQGSGANVLTF.